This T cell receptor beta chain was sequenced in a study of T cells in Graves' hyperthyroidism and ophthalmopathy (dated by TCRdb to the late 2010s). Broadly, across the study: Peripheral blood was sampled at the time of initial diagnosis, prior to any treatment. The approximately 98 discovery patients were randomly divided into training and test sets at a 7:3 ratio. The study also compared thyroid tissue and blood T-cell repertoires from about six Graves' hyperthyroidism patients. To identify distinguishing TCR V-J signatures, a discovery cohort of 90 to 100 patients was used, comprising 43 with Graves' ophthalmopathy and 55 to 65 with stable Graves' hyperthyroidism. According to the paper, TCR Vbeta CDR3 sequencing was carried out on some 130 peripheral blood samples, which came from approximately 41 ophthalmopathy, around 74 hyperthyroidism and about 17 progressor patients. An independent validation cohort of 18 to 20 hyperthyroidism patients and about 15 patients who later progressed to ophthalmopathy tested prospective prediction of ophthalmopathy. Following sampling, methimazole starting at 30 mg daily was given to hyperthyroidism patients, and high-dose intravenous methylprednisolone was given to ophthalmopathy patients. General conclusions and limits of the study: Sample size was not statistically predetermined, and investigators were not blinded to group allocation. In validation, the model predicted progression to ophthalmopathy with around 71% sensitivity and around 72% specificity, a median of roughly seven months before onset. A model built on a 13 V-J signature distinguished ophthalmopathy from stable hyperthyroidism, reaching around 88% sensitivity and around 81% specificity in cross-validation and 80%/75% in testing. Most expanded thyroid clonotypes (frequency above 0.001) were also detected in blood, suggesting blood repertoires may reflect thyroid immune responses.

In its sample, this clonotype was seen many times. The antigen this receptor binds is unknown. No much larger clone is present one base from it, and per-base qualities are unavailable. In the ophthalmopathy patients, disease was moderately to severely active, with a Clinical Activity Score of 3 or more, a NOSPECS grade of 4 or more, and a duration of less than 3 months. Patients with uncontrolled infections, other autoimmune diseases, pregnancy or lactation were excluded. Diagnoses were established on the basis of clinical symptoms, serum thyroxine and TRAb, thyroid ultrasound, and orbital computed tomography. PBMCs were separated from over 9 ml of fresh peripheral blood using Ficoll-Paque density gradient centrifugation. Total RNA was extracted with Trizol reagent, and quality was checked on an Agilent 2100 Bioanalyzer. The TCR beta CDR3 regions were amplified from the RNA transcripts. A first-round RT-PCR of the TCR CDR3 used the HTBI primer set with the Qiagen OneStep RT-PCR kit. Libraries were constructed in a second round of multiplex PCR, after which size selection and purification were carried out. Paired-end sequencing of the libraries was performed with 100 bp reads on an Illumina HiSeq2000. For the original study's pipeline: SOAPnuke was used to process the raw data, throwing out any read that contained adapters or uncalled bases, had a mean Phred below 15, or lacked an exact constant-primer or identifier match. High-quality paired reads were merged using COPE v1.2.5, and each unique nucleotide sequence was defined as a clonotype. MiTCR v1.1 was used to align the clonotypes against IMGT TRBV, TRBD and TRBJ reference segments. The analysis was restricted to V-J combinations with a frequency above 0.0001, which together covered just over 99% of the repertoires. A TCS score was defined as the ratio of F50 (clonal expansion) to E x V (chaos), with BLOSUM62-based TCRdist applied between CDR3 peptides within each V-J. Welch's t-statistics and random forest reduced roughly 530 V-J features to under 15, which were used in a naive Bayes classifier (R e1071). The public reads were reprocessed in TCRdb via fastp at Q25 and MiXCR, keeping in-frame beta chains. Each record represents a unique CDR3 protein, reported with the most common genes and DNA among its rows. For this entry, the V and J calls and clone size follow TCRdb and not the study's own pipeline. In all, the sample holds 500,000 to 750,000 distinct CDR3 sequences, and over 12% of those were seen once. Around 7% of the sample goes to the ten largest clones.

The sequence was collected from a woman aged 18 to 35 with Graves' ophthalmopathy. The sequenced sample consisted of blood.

The DNA sequence follows: TGCAGTGCGTATCCGCCACGGGACATGTCCTACGAGCAGTACTTC. The encoded protein is CSAYPPRDMSYEQYF. Recombination connected TRBV20-1 to TRBJ2-7, and perhaps TRBD1 as D gene, on 6 matching bases. The trim is 6 bases for V and 1 base for J, with a gap of 19 bases between the germline ends. Its CDR3 holds 15 amino acids, cysteine through phenylalanine. The only DNA kept is the CDR3, 45 bases in frame from the first base. Based on the germline V gene (reference sequence), the CDR1 and CDR2 sequences are DFQATT and SNEGSKA.